This T cell receptor beta chain was retrieved from a study of T cells in Graves' hyperthyroidism and ophthalmopathy. The investigators amplified TCR beta CDR3 regions from RNA transcripts. The TCR CDR3 was amplified in a first-round RT-PCR using the HTBI primer set. A single record per CDR3 protein comes from TCRdb applying MiXCR to the multiplex PCR reads. This table holds hundreds of thousands of distinct CDR3 sequences, about 16% found once. Uncontrolled infection, other autoimmune disease, pregnancy or lactation excluded patients. Clinical symptoms, serum thyroxine and TRAb, thyroid ultrasound and orbital computed tomography together formed the diagnostic basis. In germline, CDR1 is SGDLS, CDR2 YYNGEE. CDR3 size: 14 residues. V shed 0 bases and J 6 bases; nucleotides not matched to a gene: 2. There are many counts of this clonotype.

This TCR derives from a woman aged 18-29 years with Graves' ophthalmopathy. Sequenced input: blood. The chain recombines TRBV9 with TRBJ2-1; TRBD2 matches at 8 bases. CDR3 DNA sequence: TGTGCCAGCAGCGTAGCGGGAGGGGCCAATGAGCAGTTCTTC. This translates into CASSVAGGANEQFF.